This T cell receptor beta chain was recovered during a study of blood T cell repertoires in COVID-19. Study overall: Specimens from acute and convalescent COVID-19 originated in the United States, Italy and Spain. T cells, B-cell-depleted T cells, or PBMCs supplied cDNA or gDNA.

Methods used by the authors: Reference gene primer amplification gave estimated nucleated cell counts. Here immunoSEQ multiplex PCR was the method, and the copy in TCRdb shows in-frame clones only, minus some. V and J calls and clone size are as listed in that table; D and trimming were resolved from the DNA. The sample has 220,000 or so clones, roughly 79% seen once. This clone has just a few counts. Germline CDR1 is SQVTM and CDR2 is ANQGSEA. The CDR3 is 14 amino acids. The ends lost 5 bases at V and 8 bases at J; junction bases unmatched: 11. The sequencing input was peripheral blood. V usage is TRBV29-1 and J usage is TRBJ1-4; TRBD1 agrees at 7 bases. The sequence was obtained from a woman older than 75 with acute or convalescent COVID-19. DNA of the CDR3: TGCAGCGTTAGTCTCACGACAGGGCGGGAAAAACTGTTTTTT. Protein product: CSVSLTTGREKLFF.